This record looks at one T cell receptor beta chain sequence and its context. What it binds is unknown. The CDR3 has 16 amino acids. These data come from a study of cytomegalovirus exposure and HLA in healthy donors. Study summary: In an early release, HLA-typed donors contributed tens of millions of unique TCR sequences. Findings of the study overall: In a later analysis, common viral pathogens appeared linked to several of the most significant clusters.

The donors gave bone marrow, and they were healthy. Primers: 60 Vbeta forward and 13 Jbeta reverse. The assay was immunoSEQ multiplex PCR, and TCRdb's table has in-frame clones only and misses some. The repertoire holds 55,000 to 80,000 clones, with 70% to 90% as singletons. Sample: PBMCs. The clonotype comes from a woman in her 30s in good health and CMV-seronegative. The chain employs TRBV21-1 and TRBJ2-2; the table calls TRBD1, which could not be checked here. TRBV21-1 is flagged as a pseudogene. CDR3 loop: CASSNWGSPNTGELFF. The CDR3 DNA is TGTGCCAGCAGCAACTGGGGCAGCCCGAACACCGGGGAGCTGTTTTTT.